Listed below are T cell receptor beta chains from one sample, sequenced in a study of T cell responses to AZD1222 COVID-19 vaccine. Sequencing was performed with immunoSEQ multiplex PCR; in TCRdb, only in-frame clones are kept and a portion is missing. This table holds over 150,000 clones, over 75% found once. The sample consisted of peripheral blood, taken on day 0 of AZD1222 vaccination. All receptors derive from an adult in good health. Each CDR3 is given with its conserved first and last residue. The order of the fields is clone size, V gene, D gene, J gene, CDR3 DNA, CDR3 protein. A D gene is named only where the DNA matches it firmly. Clone size appears in some rows only: once, few, many, or a class for an expanded clone.

.	TRBV6-4	TRBD2	TRBJ2-7	TGTGCCAGCAGTGAGGGATATGGGGGGGCCTACGAGCAGTACTTC	CASSEGYGGAYEQYF
.	TRBV5-6	.	TRBJ1-5	TGTGCCAGCAGCTTGGGGGACCAGCCCCAGCATTTT	CASSLGDQPQHF
few	TRBV6-2/TRBV6-3	TRBD1	TRBJ2-4	TGTGCCAGCAGCGAAGCTACCAGGGGGGCCAAAAACATTCAGTACTTC	CASSEATRGAKNIQYF
.	TRBV6-5	TRBD1	TRBJ1-5	TGTGCCAGCAGTCGACAGGGCGGGAATCAGCCCCAGCATTTT	CASSRQGGNQPQHF
.	TRBV25-1	.	TRBJ1-1	TGTGCCACCCTAGACTGGCCTGAAGCTTTCTTT	CATLDWPEAFF
.	TRBV6-2/TRBV6-3	.	TRBJ1-3	TGTGCCAGCAGTTTCGGGCTCCACTCTGGAAACACCATATATTTT	CASSFGLHSGNTIYF
.	TRBV27	TRBD2	TRBJ2-1	TGTGCCAGCAGTTTAGGGGCGGGCGGGGGTTACAATGAGCAGTTCTTC	CASSLGAGGGYNEQFF
.	TRBV4-1	TRBD1	TRBJ1-1	TGCGCCAGCGGGACAGGGGGCTGGACTTTCTTT	CASGTGGWTFF
once	TRBV19	TRBD1	TRBJ1-2	TGTGCCAGTAGTGTACGACAGGGATCCATCGGAGGCGGCTACACCTTC	CASSVRQGSIGGGYTF
.	TRBV30	.	TRBJ1-2	TGTGCCTGGAGTGTACTGGCTCCGGGGGGCTACACCTTC	CAWSVLAPGGYTF
.	TRBV9	TRBD2	TRBJ2-3	TGTGCCAGCAGCGTAGGCGGGGGATCGAATACGCAGTATTTT	CASSVGGGSNTQYF
.	TRBV5-6	.	TRBJ2-3	TGTGCCAGCAGGACTAGTGGGTTTACTTCTACGCAGTATTTT	CASRTSGFTSTQYF
.	TRBV10-3	.	TRBJ2-7	TGTGCCATCAGTGACCCTGGGGAGGTATCCTACGAGCAGTACTTC	CAISDPGEVSYEQYF
.	TRBV11-1	.	TRBJ1-2	TGTGCCAGCAGCCGCCCTCCGTCAAACTCCTATGGCTACACCTTC	CASSRPPSNSYGYTF
.	TRBV7-2	.	TRBJ2-7	TGTGCCAGCAGCTTAACCCACAGAAGCTCCTACGAGCAGTACTTC	CASSLTHRSSYEQYF
.	TRBV6-5	.	TRBJ1-6	TGTGCCAGCAGCCGAGATAGGACGGGACCCCTCCACTTT	CASSRDRTGPLHF
.	TRBV5-4	.	TRBJ2-1	TGTGCCAGCAGCTTTGAGAATATTAATGAGCAGTTCTTC	CASSFENINEQFF
.	TRBV5-5	.	TRBJ2-3	TGTGCCAGCAGCTTGTTCCGGAGTGGCACAGATACGCAGTATTTT	CASSLFRSGTDTQYF
.	TRBV4-3	.	TRBJ2-1	TGCGCCAGCAGCCAAGATGGCCCAGGGCAGCAGTTCTTC	CASSQDGPGQQFF
.	TRBV7-2	.	TRBJ2-7	TGTGCCAGCAGCTTACCCACCACCTACGAGCAGTACTTC	CASSLPTTYEQYF
.	TRBV6-5	TRBD1	TRBJ1-3	TGTGCCAGCAGCCGCGGACAGGGACACACCATATATTTT	CASSRGQGHTIYF
.	TRBV29-1	.	TRBJ2-3	TGCAGCGTTGGGACAGCAGATACGCAGTATTTT	CSVGTADTQYF
.	TRBV11-3	.	TRBJ1-1	TGTGCCAGCAGCGCCGGGACGGTGAACACTGAAGCTTTCTTT	CASSAGTVNTEAFF
.	TRBV5-4	.	TRBJ2-2	TGTGCCAGCACTTCAACGCCCGCGAACACCGGGGAGCTGTTTTTT	CASTSTPANTGELFF
.	TRBV4-1	.	TRBJ1-5	TGCGCCAGCAGCCAAGATGGCGGCGGCGGGGCCCGTCAGCCCCAGCATTTT	CASSQDGGGGARQPQHF
.	TRBV29-1	.	TRBJ2-1	TGCAGCGCCTCGGAGGGTAGTTACAATGAGCAGTTCTTC	CSASEGSYNEQFF
.	TRBV6-6	TRBD2	TRBJ2-7	TGTGCCAGCAGAGCTACTAGCGGGGGCCATTACGAGCAGTACTTC	CASRATSGGHYEQYF
.	TRBV5-6	TRBD1	TRBJ1-5	TGTGCCAGCAGCTTGGGGCAGGGGGGAAATAGCAATCAGCCCCAGCATTTT	CASSLGQGGNSNQPQHF
.	TRBV6-5	.	TRBJ2-7	TGTGCCAGCAGCCGGGGGACAGACAGCTACGAGCAGTACTTC	CASSRGTDSYEQYF
.	TRBV5-4	.	TRBJ2-7	TGTGCCAGCAGCTTGGCCCCCCGGGCGGGGGAGCAGTACTTC	CASSLAPRAGEQYF
.	TRBV7-9	.	TRBJ1-2	TGTGCCAGCAGCTTACAACCTATCCAAGCTATCTACACCTTC	CASSLQPIQAIYTF
.	TRBV6-5	.	TRBJ1-1	TGTGCCAGCCAGATTGGTGCTGAAGCTTTCTTT	CASQIGAEAFF
.	TRBV27	.	TRBJ1-2	TGTGCCAGCAGTCCTAGGGCAAGGGGTGGCTACACCTTC	CASSPRARGGYTF
.	TRBV10-3	.	TRBJ1-4	TGTGCCATCAGTGAGTCGGAGGCTGAAAAACTGTTTTTT	CAISESEAEKLFF
.	TRBV6-5	.	TRBJ2-1	TGTGCCAGCAGTTACGAGGGGTATGAGCAGTTCTTC	CASSYEGYEQFF
.	TRBV11-3	TRBD2	TRBJ2-1	TGTGCCAGCAGCTTAATGAGCGGGGGTAACAATGAGCAGTTCTTC	CASSLMSGGNNEQFF
.	TRBV6-5	TRBD2	TRBJ2-7	TGTGCCAGCAGTTCACTAGCGGGGGGGAACGAGCAGTACTTC	CASSSLAGGNEQYF
.	TRBV30	.	TRBJ2-7	TGTGCCTGGGGGCGGGGAACCTACGAGCAGTACTTC	CAWGRGTYEQYF
.	TRBV7-2	TRBD2	TRBJ2-5	TGTGCCAGCAGCTTAGCCTTAGCGGGGGGGCAAGAGACCCAGTACTTC	CASSLALAGGQETQYF
.	TRBV18	.	TRBJ2-7	TGTGCCAGCTCGGGTGGGGCTGAGCAGTACTTC	CASSGGAEQYF
.	TRBV29-1	.	TRBJ1-5	TGCAGCGTTGAACCAGGCCCCAATCAGCCCCAGCATTTT	CSVEPGPNQPQHF